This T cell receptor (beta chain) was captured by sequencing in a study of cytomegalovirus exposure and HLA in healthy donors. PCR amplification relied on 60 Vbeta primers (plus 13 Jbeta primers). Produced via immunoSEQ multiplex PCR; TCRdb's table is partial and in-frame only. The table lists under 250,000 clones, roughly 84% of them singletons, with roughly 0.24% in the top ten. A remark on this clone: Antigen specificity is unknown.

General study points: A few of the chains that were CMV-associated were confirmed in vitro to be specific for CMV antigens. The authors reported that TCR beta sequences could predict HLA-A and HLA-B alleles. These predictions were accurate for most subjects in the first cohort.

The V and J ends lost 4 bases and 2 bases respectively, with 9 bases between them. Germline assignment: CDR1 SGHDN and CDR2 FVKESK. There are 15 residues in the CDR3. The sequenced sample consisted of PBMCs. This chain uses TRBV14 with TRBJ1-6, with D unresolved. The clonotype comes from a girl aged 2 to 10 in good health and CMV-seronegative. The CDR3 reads CASSLRGAYNSPLHF. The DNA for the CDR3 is TGTGCCAGCAGCCTACGGGGAGCCTATAATTCACCCCTCCACTTT.